A single sample is the source of the 24 T cell receptor beta chains below, sequenced in a study of OX40 agonist ivuxolimab in advanced cancers. Libraries were prepared by immunoSEQ multiplex PCR; TCRdb keeps only in-frame clonotypes and omits some of them. The table shows tens of thousands of clones, with around nine tenths occurring only once. The sample here was CD4+ or CD8+ T cells sorted from blood, taken in a trial of the OX40 agonist ivuxolimab. The source is an adult with an advanced solid tumor such as melanoma, head and neck, liver or kidney cancer.

V and J are TRBV7-3 and TRBJ2-5, with a possible D match to TRBD2 (6 bases). The CDR3 consists of 13 residues. Trimming removed 4 bases at V and 7 bases at J, with 13 bases between. Germline V gives CDR1 SGHTA, CDR2 FQGTGA. The CDR3 sequence is CASSSGVAGTQYF. The CDR3 coding sequence is TGTGCCAGCAGCTCGGGGGTGGCAGGGACCCAGTACTTC.

The chain joins TRBV21-1 to TRBJ1-1. TRBV21-1 is described as a pseudogene. The CDR3 runs 15 residues. CDR3 sequence (DNA): TGTGCCAGCAGCAAAGAAACGGGGGGGGACACTGAAGCTTTCTTT. Protein: CASSKETGGDTEAFF.

The rearrangement joins TRBV5-4 to TRBJ1-2; D is unclear. Between the trimmed V and J ends, which lost 4 bases and 1 base, there was a span of 11 bases. From germline, CDR1 is SGHNT and CDR2 YYREEE (reference sequence). This CDR3 has 14 residues. CDR3 DNA: TGTGCCAGCAGCAGTTTGCTCGGTAACTATGGCTACACCTTC. Encoded protein: CASSSLLGNYGYTF.

This clone has just one count. The chain couples TRBV2 to TRBJ2-1, with 14 bases identical to TRBD2. The CDR3 has 16 residues. V gave up 7 bases and J gave up 4 bases; unmatched junction bases: 6. CDR1 and CDR2 from the germline V gene are SNHLY and FYNNEI. The CDR3 protein is CASTRTSGGNYNEQFF. The CDR3 DNA sequence: TGTGCCAGCACTAGGACTAGCGGGGGGAATTACAATGAGCAGTTCTTC.

The rearrangement joins TRBV29-1 to TRBJ1-4, with TRBD1 as a possible D gene (5 bases). Per the germline V gene, CDR1 is SQVTM and CDR2 is ANQGSEA. Trimming took off 5 bases at V and 7 bases at J, with 11 bases between the two ends. The CDR3 is 12 residues long. The CDR3, as DNA: TGCAGCGTTATGGACAACAGTGAAAAACTGTTTTTT. Translated, it gives CSVMDNSEKLFF.

This clone was counted a few times. This chain links TRBV27 with TRBJ1-1, with TRBD1 as a possible D gene (5 bases). The length of the CDR3 is 13 residues. The germline gives CDR1 MNHEY, CDR2 SMNVEV (reference sequence). V was pared by 2 bases and J by 5 bases, with 9 bases between. The CDR3 region has the DNA TGTGCCAGCAGTTTACACAGGAGTACTGAAGCTTTCTTT. Translated: CASSLHRSTEAFF.

The chain is built from TRBV27 and TRBJ2-3, with D perhaps matching TRBD2 (5 bases). V was shortened by 0 bases and J by 2 bases, with 15 bases between the two germline ends. The germline V gene has CDR1 MNHEY and CDR2 SMNVEV (reference sequence). The CDR3 runs to 17 residues. CDR3 loop: CASSLSPGVGYTDTQYF. Written as DNA, the CDR3 is TGTGCCAGCAGTTTATCTCCCGGGGTAGGATACACAGATACGCAGTATTTT.

This clone was counted a single time. The junction departs from the called germline gene at one end, perhaps through a read error. The V call is TRBV18, the J call TRBJ1-6; D remains ambiguous. Germline V lookup: CDR1 KGHSH, CDR2 LQKENI. The CDR3 runs to 16 residues. The CDR3 DNA reads as TGTGCCAGCTCCCCACCCATGAGCTCCTATAATTCACCCCTCCACTTT. It codes for CASSPPMSSYNSPLHF.

This clone was detected only a few times. The chain links TRBV7-2 to TRBJ1-5, with D unresolved. The V gene lost 2 bases and the J gene lost 4 bases, with 3 bases spanning the gap. This CDR3 is 12 amino acids long. Germline values: CDR1 SGHTA, CDR2 FQGNSA. As DNA, the CDR3 is TGTGCCAGCAGCTTACAAAATCAGCCCCAGCATTTT. It codes for CASSLQNQPQHF.

The genes are TRBV7-3 and TRBJ1-1; D call uncertain. V lost 4 bases, J lost 7 bases, and 22 bases lay in between. CDR1 is SGHTA, CDR2 FQGTGA, per germline. CDR3 length: 16 amino acids. The CDR3 DNA sequence: TGTGCCAGCAGCTCGAGTCAGGCCAGATCGGCCTTTGAAGCTTTCTTT. This encodes CASSSSQARSAFEAFF.

The gene calls are TRBV16 and TRBJ1-5; tentatively, D is TRBD1 (5 bases). Germline CDR1 and CDR2: KGHSY and FQNENV. The ends were cut back, 3 bases at V and 3 bases at J, with 12 bases in the middle. The CDR3 covers 15 residues. The CDR3 sequence is CASSQPGPANQPQHF. For the CDR3, the DNA is TGTGCCAGCAGCCAGCCGGGGCCTGCCAATCAGCCCCAGCATTTT.

The chain links TRBV5-1 to TRBJ2-6; no firm D call. V gave up 0 bases and J gave up 4 bases, with 11 bases separating them. The CDR3 is made up of 16 amino acids. Germline V gene lookup returns CDR1 SGHRS and CDR2 YFSETQ. DNA of the CDR3: TGCGCCAGCAGCTTGGCCGTGACTGCCGGGGCCAACGTCCTGACTTTC. Translated, it gives CASSLAVTAGANVLTF.

CDR3 protein: CASSNLPYSGANVLTF. The CDR3 nucleotides read TGTGCCAGTAGTAACCTGCCTTACTCTGGGGCCAACGTCCTGACTTTC. The V gene is TRBV19, the J gene TRBJ2-6; D is unresolved. Germline CDR1 is LNHDA and CDR2 is SQIVND (reference sequence). V lost 4 bases and J 0 bases, leaving 10 bases between the germline ends. This CDR3 has 16 amino acids.

The rearrangement uses TRBV27 and TRBJ1-2; TRBD1 matches 8 bases. After removal of 6 bases from V and 4 bases from J, the junction contained 10 bases not matched to a gene. Germline CDR1 is MNHEY and CDR2 is SMNVEV (reference sequence). The CDR3 is made up of 15 amino acids. This CDR3 is CASRQGQGASYGYTF. The CDR3 DNA reads as TGTGCCAGCAGACAGGGTCAGGGGGCCAGCTATGGCTACACCTTC.

Only one count was recorded for this clone. The V and J genes are TRBV28 and TRBJ2-3; 11 nucleotides agree with TRBD1. Looked up from germline, CDR1 is MDHEN and CDR2 is SYDVKM. This CDR3 region has 15 residues. The V gene end was trimmed by 5 bases and the J gene end by 4 bases; junction bases not matched to a gene: 5. The CDR3 loop reads CASSPPDRGPDTQYF. In nucleotides, the CDR3 is TGTGCCAGCAGTCCCCCGGACAGGGGGCCAGATACGCAGTATTTT.

The chain carries TRBV28 and TRBJ2-2; possibly TRBD1 for D (6 bases). With 11 bases removed from V and 3 bases from J, the gap between germline ends came to 13 bases. The germline CDR1 and CDR2 sequences are MDHEN and SYDVKM. The CDR3 loop spans 13 amino acids. CDR3 nucleotides: TGTGCCGCACACAGGACAGACACCGGGGAGCTGTTTTTT. Protein: CAAHRTDTGELFF.

The rearrangement links TRBV5-4 to TRBJ2-2; 8 bases are shared with TRBD1. J lost 5 bases, V lost 5 bases, and 5 bases had no gene match. The CDR3 runs to 14 residues. Germline V lookup: CDR1 SGHNT, CDR2 YYREEE (reference sequence). Here the CDR3 DNA reads TGTGCCAGCAGGGAGACAGGGGTGACCGGGGAGCTGTTTTTT. Its protein is CASRETGVTGELFF.

In DNA form, the CDR3 reads TGTGCCAGCAGCTTAGTTGGGGGGACCACAGATACGCAGTATTTT. Its protein product is CASSLVGGTTDTQYF. This chain connects TRBV7-8 to TRBJ2-3; tentatively, D is TRBD2 (6 bases). The V gene lost 1 base and the J gene lost 2 bases, with 10 bases spanning the gap. Per germline, CDR1 SGHVS and CDR2 FQNEAQ. The length of the CDR3 is 15 residues.

The chain links TRBV29-1 to TRBJ2-1; 9 positions match TRBD2. The junction had 11 bases not matched to a gene; V was cut back by 2 bases and J by 6 bases. CDR1 SQVTM and CDR2 ANQGSEA come from the germline V gene. CDR3 length: 16 amino acids. CDR3 nucleotides: TGCAGCGTTGAAAGGGTAGCGGGAGAGTCCACCAATGAGCAGTTCTTC. This gives the protein CSVERVAGESTNEQFF.

The chain uses TRBV6-6 and TRBJ2-3; a weak D match, TRBD2 (5 bases). Looked up from germline, CDR1 is MNHNY and CDR2 is SVGAGI (reference sequence). With 5 bases removed from V and 6 bases from J, the gap between germline ends came to 12 bases. The CDR3 consists of 13 residues. This CDR3 reads CASSRGPGDTQYF. The CDR3 bases are TGTGCCAGCAGTCGAGGGCCCGGGGATACGCAGTATTTT.

The V and J genes are TRBV6-1 and TRBJ2-7; the D gene is possibly TRBD2 (5 bases). V shed 6 bases and J shed 3 bases, with 12 bases lying between them. Germline loops: CDR1 MNHNS, CDR2 SASEGT. The CDR3 runs to 13 residues. The CDR3 spells CASRGSAFYEQYF. In DNA, the CDR3 is TGTGCCAGCAGAGGTAGCGCCTTCTACGAGCAGTACTTC.

This clone was found a few times. The chain's CDR3 is CASSLDRGMNTEAFF. CDR3 DNA sequence: TGCGCCAGCAGCTTGGATAGGGGAATGAACACTGAAGCTTTCTTT. The chain employs TRBV5-1 and TRBJ1-1; weak D call: TRBD1 (5 bases). Germline V CDR1 and CDR2: SGHRS, YFSETQ. V lost 0 bases and J lost 0, with 9 bases in between. The CDR3 spans 15 residues.

The chain carries TRBV2 and TRBJ1-5; 10 nucleotides agree with TRBD1. This CDR3 region has 15 residues. The junction had 8 bases not matched to a gene; V was cut back by 6 bases and J by 6 bases. Germline CDR1 and CDR2: SNHLY and FYNNEI. The CDR3, as DNA: TGTGCCAGCAGGCCGACAGGGGGCGCGGGTCAGCCCCAGCATTTT. Amino acids: CASRPTGGAGQPQHF. Full variable domain (outside the CDR3, taken from reference TRBV2 and TRBJ1-5): EPEVTQTPSHQVTQMGQEVILRCVPISNHLYFYWYRQILGQKVEFLVSFYNNEISEKSEIFDDQFSVERPDGSNFTLKIRSTKLEDSAMYFCASRPTGGAGQPQHFGDGTRLSIL.

This rearrangement joins TRBV5-1 to TRBJ2-7, with 10 bases aligning to TRBD2. Germline-derived CDR1 and CDR2 are SGHRS and YFSETQ. The V segment lost 3 bases and the J segment 2 bases; nucleotides outside the gene matches: 5. The CDR3 extends over 15 amino acids. CDR3 in DNA: TGCGCCAGCAGCTCCCTAGCGGGGGAGGCCTACGAGCAGTACTTC. Its translation is CASSSLAGEAYEQYF.